This T cell receptor (beta chain) was retrieved from a study of shared clonotypes between healthy human individuals. Study-wide points: Specimens sampled were limited to blood, with tissue repertoires likely differing.

Over several immunoSEQ plates, each subset's genomic DNA was distributed in even portions. TCRdb's copy holds only in-frame clones and misses some; the assay was immunoSEQ multiplex PCR. This table has about 460,000 clones, roughly four fifths appearing once. Recent acute infections and vaccinations were absent in the healthy HIV-negative adult donors. To note about this clone: What it binds is not known.

The receptor was isolated from a middle-aged woman in good health. Some clones in this sample may be carry-over from other donors' samples. Sequenced material: PBMCs.

CDR3 in amino acids: CATSRDQRSAQYF. CDR3 in DNA: TGTGCCACCAGCAGGGATCAACGGTCGGCGCAGTATTTT. The chain is built from TRBV15 and TRBJ2-3; D remains unclear. The CDR3 runs to 13 residues. Per the germline V gene, CDR1 is LNHNV and CDR2 is YYDKDF (reference sequence). V lost 3 bases, J lost 10 bases, and 14 bases lay in between.